Sequencing of this TCR beta chain was carried out in a study of graft-versus-host responses after intestinal transplantation. Study-level information: Recipients had transplants, and these were multivisceral, liver-intestinal, or isolated intestinal. Recipients were all induced with anti-thymocyte globulin, then given tacrolimus and steroids for approximately 3 years.

As regards this clone: The antigen is not known.

Using immunoSEQ multiplex PCR, the repertoire was profiled, and TCRdb retains in-frame clones only, with some absent. The table shows about 97,000 clones, with roughly 89% occurring only once. Overall study results and limits: Graft-versus-host to host-versus-graft clonal ratios in allografts were high in patients with graft-donor T cell macrochimerism. HvG clone declines early post-transplant were associated with peak circulating GvH levels.

Trimming removed 3 bases from V and 4 bases from J; junction bases left unmatched: 7. Germline CDR1 is KGHSH and CDR2 is LQKENI. CDR3 length: 18 residues. This chain uses TRBV18 with TRBJ2-2; 14 nucleotides line up with TRBD2. This specimen was unstimulated CD4+ T cells sorted from spleen or lymph node cells, taken before transplant. The sequence came from a human donor who was the organ donor for an intestinal transplant. In DNA form, the CDR3 reads TGTGCCAGCTCACCGGTCGGGACTAGCGGGGGACTCACCGGGGAGCTGTTTTTT. Its translation: CASSPVGTSGGLTGELFF.